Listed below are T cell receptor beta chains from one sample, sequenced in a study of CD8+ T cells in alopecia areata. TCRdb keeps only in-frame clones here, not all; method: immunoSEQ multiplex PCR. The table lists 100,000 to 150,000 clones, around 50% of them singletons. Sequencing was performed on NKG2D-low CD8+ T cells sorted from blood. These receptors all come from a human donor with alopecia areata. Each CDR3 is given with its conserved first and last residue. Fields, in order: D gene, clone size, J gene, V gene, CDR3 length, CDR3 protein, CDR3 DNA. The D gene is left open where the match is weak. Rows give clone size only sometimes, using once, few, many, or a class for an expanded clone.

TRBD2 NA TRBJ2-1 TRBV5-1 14 CASSLDLADNEQFF TGCGCCAGCAGCTTGGACCTAGCGGACAATGAGCAGTTCTTC
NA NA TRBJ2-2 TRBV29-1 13 CSVEGSEAGELFF TGCAGCGTTGAAGGTAGCGAGGCCGGGGAGCTGTTTTTT
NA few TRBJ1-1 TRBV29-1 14 CLALVGSTISEAFF TGCTTAGCGCTGGTCGGGAGCACAATCTCAGAAGCTTTCTTT
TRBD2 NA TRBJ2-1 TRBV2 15 CASSQAGATYNEQFF TGTGCCAGCAGTCAAGCGGGGGCCACCTACAATGAGCAGTTCTTC
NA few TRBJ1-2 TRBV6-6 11 CASRPNYGYTF TGTGCCAGCAGGCCGAACTATGGCTACACCTTC
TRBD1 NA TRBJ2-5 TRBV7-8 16 CASSLYYGTAQETQYF TGTGCCAGCAGCTTATATTACGGGACAGCCCAAGAGACCCAGTACTTC
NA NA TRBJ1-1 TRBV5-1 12 CASSLEGDRAFF TGCGCCAGCAGCTTGGAAGGCGATAGGGCTTTCTTT
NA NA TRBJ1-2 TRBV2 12 CATTVSGEYYTF TGTGCCACCACCGTAAGCGGGGAGTACTACACCTTC
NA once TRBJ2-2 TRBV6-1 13 CASSASDTGELFF TGTGCCAGCAGTGCGAGCGACACCGGGGAGCTGTTTTTT
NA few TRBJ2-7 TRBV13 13 CASSSLATYEQYF TGTGCCAGCAGCTCCCTAGCGACCTACGAGCAGTACTTC
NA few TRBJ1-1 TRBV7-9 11 CASSYSTEAFF TGTGCCAGCAGCTACAGCACTGAAGCTTTCTTT
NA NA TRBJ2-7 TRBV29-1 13 CSVTGSPSYEQYF TGCAGCGTTACAGGGTCCCCTTCCTACGAGCAGTACTTC
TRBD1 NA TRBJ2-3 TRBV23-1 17 CASSQSLNRGLPDTQYF TGCGCCAGCAGTCAATCCTTAAACAGGGGGCTTCCAGATACGCAGTATTTT
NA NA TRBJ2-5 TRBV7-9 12 CASSTDAQTQYF TGTGCCAGCAGCACGGACGCCCAGACCCAGTACTTC
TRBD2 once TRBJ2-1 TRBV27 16 CASRASGTTSYNEQFF TGTGCCAGCAGGGCTAGCGGCACCACCTCCTACAATGAGCAGTTCTTC
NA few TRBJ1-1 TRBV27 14 CASSRRTHDTEAFF TGTGCCAGCAGTCGACGGACCCATGACACTGAAGCTTTCTTT
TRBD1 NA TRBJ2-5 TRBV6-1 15 CASSEAETGGETQYF TGTGCCAGCAGTGAAGCGGAGACAGGGGGGGAGACCCAGTACTTC
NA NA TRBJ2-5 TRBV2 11 CASIEGETQYF TGTGCCAGCATCGAAGGAGAGACCCAGTACTTC
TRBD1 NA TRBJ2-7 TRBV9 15 CASSVGGDRYYEQYF TGTGCCAGCAGCGTAGGAGGGGACAGGTACTACGAGCAGTACTTC
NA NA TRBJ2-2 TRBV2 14 CASKRGADTGELFF TGTGCCAGCAAGAGAGGGGCCGACACCGGGGAGCTGTTTTTT
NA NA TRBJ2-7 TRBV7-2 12 CASSFPTYEQYF TGTGCCAGCAGCTTCCCGACTTACGAGCAGTACTTC
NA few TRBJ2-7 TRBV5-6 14 CASSYGGTIYEQYF TGTGCCAGCAGTTACGGAGGGACCATCTACGAGCAGTACTTC
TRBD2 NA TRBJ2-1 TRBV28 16 CASSSLGLAGYNEQFF TGTGCCAGCAGTTCCCTGGGACTAGCTGGGTACAATGAGCAGTTCTTC
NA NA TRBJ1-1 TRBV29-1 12 CSTEGLQAEAFF TGCAGCACCGAGGGGTTACAGGCTGAAGCTTTCTTT
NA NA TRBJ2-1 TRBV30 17 CAWSVQFPGYSYNEQFF TGTGCCTGGAGTGTACAGTTTCCAGGGTACTCCTACAATGAGCAGTTCTTC
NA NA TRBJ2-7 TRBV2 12 CASSGAFYEQYF TGTGCCAGCAGCGGTGCCTTCTACGAGCAGTACTTC
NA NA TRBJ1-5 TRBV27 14 CASSPGGGNQPQHF TGTGCCAGCAGTCCGGGGGGTGGCAATCAGCCCCAGCATTTT
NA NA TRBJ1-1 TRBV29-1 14 CSVESVGVYTEAFF TGCAGCGTTGAATCCGTAGGGGTCTACACTGAAGCTTTCTTT
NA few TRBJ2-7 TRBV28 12 CASSPRTYEQYF TGTGCCAGCAGCCCTCGCACCTACGAGCAGTACTTC
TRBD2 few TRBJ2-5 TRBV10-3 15 CAISESAAGEETQYF TGTGCCATCAGTGAGTCAGCTGCGGGGGAAGAGACCCAGTACTTC
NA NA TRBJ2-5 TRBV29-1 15 CSVETARGVEGTQYF TGCAGCGTTGAAACTGCTAGGGGGGTGGAGGGGACCCAGTACTTC
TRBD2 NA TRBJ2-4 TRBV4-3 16 CASSQDWGGAKNIQYF TGCGCCAGCAGCCAAGATTGGGGAGGGGCCAAAAACATTCAGTACTTC
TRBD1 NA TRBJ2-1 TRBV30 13 CACPGQLDNEQFF TGTGCCTGTCCGGGACAGTTAGACAATGAGCAGTTCTTC
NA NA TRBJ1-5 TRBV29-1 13 CSARAGSNQPQHF TGCAGCGCCAGGGCCGGGAGCAATCAGCCCCAGCATTTT
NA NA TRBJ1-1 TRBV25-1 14 CASSQGGIFTEAFF TGTGCCAGCAGCCAGGGAGGGATTTTTACTGAAGCTTTCTTT
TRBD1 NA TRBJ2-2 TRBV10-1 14 CASRGQGDAGELFF TGCGCCAGCAGAGGACAGGGGGATGCCGGGGAGCTGTTTTTT
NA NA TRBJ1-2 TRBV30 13 CAWSGGSNYGYTF TGTGCCTGGAGTGGGGGGAGTAACTATGGCTACACCTTC
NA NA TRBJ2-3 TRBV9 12 CASSVYGDTQYF TGTGCCAGCAGCGTTTATGGAGATACGCAGTATTTT
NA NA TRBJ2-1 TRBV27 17 CASSLGYGAPFVNEQFF TGTGCCAGCAGTTTAGGCTACGGGGCGCCCTTCGTCAATGAGCAGTTCTTC
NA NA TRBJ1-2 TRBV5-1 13 CASRTSSNYGYTF TGCGCCAGCCGGACAAGCTCAAACTATGGCTACACCTTC
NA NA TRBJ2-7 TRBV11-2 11 CASSLSREQYF TGTGCCAGCAGCCTATCCCGCGAGCAGTACTTC
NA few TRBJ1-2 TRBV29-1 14 CSVVADTVNYGYTF TGCAGCGTTGTCGCGGACACTGTTAACTATGGCTACACCTTC
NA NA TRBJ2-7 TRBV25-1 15 CASSEASTSSYEQYF TGTGCCAGCAGTGAAGCTTCGACCAGCTCCTACGAGCAGTACTTC
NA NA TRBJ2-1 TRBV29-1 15 CSVEAGPSQGNEQFF TGCAGCGTTGAAGCGGGCCCCTCGCAGGGCAATGAGCAGTTCTTC
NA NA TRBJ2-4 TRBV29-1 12 CSVVIAKNIQYF TGCAGCGTAGTAATAGCCAAAAACATTCAGTACTTC
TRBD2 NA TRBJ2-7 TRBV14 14 CASSQRGLTYEQYF TGTGCCAGCAGCCAACGGGGACTAACATACGAGCAGTACTTC
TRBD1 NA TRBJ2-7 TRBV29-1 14 CSVVGQGDTYEQYF TGCAGCGTGGTAGGACAGGGGGATACCTACGAGCAGTACTTC